This T cell receptor beta chain was sequenced for a study of shared clonotypes between healthy human individuals. Clones were read by immunoSEQ multiplex PCR, and TCRdb kept only the in-frame ones, dropping some. The table includes roughly 1,000,000 clones, around 78% detected once. General study findings and limits: The study sampled only blood, and tissue repertoires likely differ.

There are 14 residues in the CDR3. After removal of 5 bases from V and 6 bases from J, the junction contained 6 bases not matched to a gene. CDR1 is LNHDA and CDR2 is SQIVND in the germline V gene (reference sequence). Notes on this clone: Antigen unknown.

Sequencing was done on a sample of memory CD4+ T cells from PBMCs. Subset in this sample: CD45RA-negative fraction. The chain uses TRBV19 and TRBJ1-2; 10 bases match TRBD1. The TCR was taken from a man younger than 30 in good health. Some clones in this sample may be carry-over from other donors' samples. The CDR3 sequence is CASSPRQGANGYTF. DNA of the CDR3: TGTGCCAGTAGTCCCCGACAGGGGGCGAATGGCTACACCTTC.